This T cell receptor beta chain emerged from a study of T cells in Graves' hyperthyroidism and ophthalmopathy. TCR beta CDR3 sequences were amplified from RNA transcripts. The HTBI primer set drove a first-round RT-PCR of the TCR CDR3. TCRdb called the multiplex PCR reads again in MiXCR, with one record for every CDR3 protein. The sample carries 600,000 or so distinct CDR3 sequences, around 15% recorded once. This clonotype was counted between two and nine times. The definition of stable Graves' hyperthyroidism was no ophthalmopathy progression within 18 months. Clinical symptoms, serum thyroxine, TRAb, thyroid ultrasound and orbital computed tomography informed diagnoses. This CDR3 has 15 amino acids. Germline trimming cut 0 bases from V and 6 bases from J; bases unmatched to any gene: 5. CDR1 and CDR2 from the germline V gene are MNHEY and SMNVEV (reference sequence).

The J gene is TRBJ2-1, the V gene TRBV27; 7 bases align to TRBD1. Sample: blood. This sequence was found in a woman aged 25 to 39 with Graves' hyperthyroidism. CDR3 protein: CASSLSGDSLNEQFF. The DNA for the CDR3 is TGTGCCAGCAGTTTATCGGGGGACAGCCTCAATGAGCAGTTCTTC.